The source of this TCR beta chain is a study of naive and memory T cell subsets. An equimolar mix of two oligonucleotides served as the beta constant-region primer for TRBC1 and TRBC2. Ligated cDNA was amplified by four rounds of PCR with nested alpha and beta constant-region primers and SP2. A 12-nucleotide UMI and the SP2 primer were added to the cDNA 3' end by oligonucleotide ligation. TCRdb ran MiXCR on the UMI-ligation and nested PCR reads and lists one entry per CDR3 protein. The profile shows 140,000 to 150,000 distinct CDR3 sequences, 20% to 25% of them singletons. The sample holds many counts of this clonotype. Its antigen is not identified. Study-level findings and limits: Between naive and memory subsets, TCR abundance power law exponents differed. Especially in CD8 cells, naive repertoires contained a few larger clonotypes, possibly CD45RA-re-expressing memory cells.

This CDR3 has 14 residues. The V end was cut by 5 bases, the J end by 3 bases, with 14 bases between. CDR1 is SGHVS, CDR2 FQNEAQ, per germline. After the first PCR, alpha and beta chain libraries were processed separately. The genes are TRBV7-8 and TRBJ2-7, with D tentatively TRBD1 (6 bases). The TCR was taken from a human donor in good health. The sample consisted of naive CD4+ T cells from blood. The CDR3 reads CASSPVVTGYEQYF. The DNA for the CDR3 is TGTGCCAGCAGCCCTGTGGTGACAGGCTACGAGCAGTACTTC.